The 14 T cell receptor beta chains reported below all come from one sample, sequenced in a study of cytomegalovirus exposure and HLA in healthy donors. The study ran its PCR with 60 Vbeta and 13 Jbeta primers. The assay was immunoSEQ multiplex PCR, and TCRdb's table has in-frame clones only and misses some. The sample carries 250,000 or so clones, about 85% recorded once. Sequenced material: PBMCs. The source is a human donor in good health.

The chain is built from TRBV7-9 and TRBJ1-2; 7 bases are shared with TRBD1. Germline lookup yields CDR1 SEHNR and CDR2 FQNEAQ (reference sequence). The CDR3 totals 15 residues. V lost 1 base to trimming and J lost 4 bases; unmatched junction nucleotides: 6. CDR3 residues: CASSLGQGGSYGYTF. The CDR3 DNA follows: TGTGCCAGCAGCTTAGGACAGGGTGGGTCCTATGGCTACACCTTC. Together with reference TRBV7-9 and TRBJ1-2, the CDR3 gives the full variable domain: DTGVSQNPRHKITKRGQNVTFRCDPISEHNRLYWYRQTLGQGPEFLTYFQNEAQLEKSRLLSDRFSAERPKGSFSTLEIQRTEQGDSAMYLCASSLGQGGSYGYTFGSGTRLTVV.

The V and J genes are TRBV19 and TRBJ1-4; possibly TRBD1 for D (5 bases). This CDR3 comprises 14 residues. Germline CDR1 is LNHDA and CDR2 is SQIVND (reference sequence). V lost 5 bases and J lost 2, with 9 bases in between. CDR3 in amino acids: CASSSGFTNEKLFF. Written as DNA, the CDR3 is TGTGCCAGTAGTTCAGGGTTCACTAATGAAAAACTGTTTTTT.

The gene calls are TRBV7-9 and TRBJ2-3; 7 bases line up with TRBD2. This CDR3 has 16 amino acids. V lost 6 bases to trimming and J lost 0 bases; unmatched junction nucleotides: 9. Germline CDR1 SEHNR, CDR2 FQNEAQ (reference sequence). CDR3 amino acids: CASRQRLADSTDTQYF. CDR3 nucleotides: TGTGCCAGCAGACAACGACTAGCCGATAGCACAGATACGCAGTATTTT. Combining the CDR3 with reference TRBV7-9 and TRBJ2-3 gives the whole variable domain DTGVSQNPRHKITKRGQNVTFRCDPISEHNRLYWYRQTLGQGPEFLTYFQNEAQLEKSRLLSDRFSAERPKGSFSTLEIQRTEQGDSAMYLCASRQRLADSTDTQYFGPGTRLTVL.

The V gene is TRBV5-6, the J gene TRBJ2-7; 8 nucleotides align to TRBD2. CDR3 size: 14 residues. CDR1 and CDR2 (germline): SGHDT, YYEEEE. The V gene end was trimmed by 7 bases and the J gene end by 0 bases; junction bases not matched to a gene: 6. CDR3 region: CASRPGGSSYEQYF. Here the CDR3 DNA reads TGTGCCAGCCGACCGGGAGGGAGCTCCTACGAGCAGTACTTC.

The V gene is TRBV6-4, the J gene TRBJ2-2; D remains unclear. Trimming took 4 bases from V and 4 from J, leaving 7 bases between them. This CDR3 comprises 13 residues. Germline V gene lookup returns CDR1 MRHNA and CDR2 SNTAGT. Here the CDR3 reads CASSASSTGELFF. The CDR3 DNA follows: TGTGCCAGCAGTGCGAGTAGCACCGGGGAGCTGTTTTTT.

V is TRBV2 and J is TRBJ1-4, with D tentatively TRBD1 (6 bases). CDR1 SNHLY and CDR2 FYNNEI come from the germline V gene. V lost 3 bases and J lost 4, with 6 bases in between. The CDR3 contains 13 residues. CDR3 region: CASSDRGNEKLFF. CDR3 DNA: TGTGCCAGCAGTGACAGGGGTAATGAAAAACTGTTTTTT. Combining the CDR3 with reference TRBV2 and TRBJ1-4 gives the whole variable domain EPEVTQTPSHQVTQMGQEVILRCVPISNHLYFYWYRQILGQKVEFLVSFYNNEISEKSEIFDDQFSVERPDGSNFTLKIRSTKLEDSAMYFCASSDRGNEKLFFGSGTQLSVL.

The chain is built from TRBV9 and TRBJ2-5, with TRBD2 identical over 12 bases. The CDR3 has 15 amino acids. In germline, CDR1 is SGDLS, CDR2 YYNGEE. J lost 5 bases, V lost 4 bases, and 6 bases had no gene match. CDR3 nucleotide sequence: TGTGCCAGCAGCCTAGCGGGAGGGCCGCCGGAGACCCAGTACTTC. It encodes CASSLAGGPPETQYF.

CDR3 in DNA: TGTGCCAGCAGTTCCTCAAGCGGGAGTGGGAAGTTCTTC. It encodes CASSSSSGSGKFF. The rearrangement uses TRBV28 and TRBJ2-1; 8 bases match TRBD2. Germline trimming cut 4 bases from V and 14 bases from J; bases unmatched to any gene: 10. CDR1 and CDR2 from the germline V gene are MDHEN and SYDVKM. CDR3 size: 13 residues.

The rearrangement uses TRBV19 and TRBJ2-7, with 8 nucleotides matching TRBD2. The V and J ends lost 4 bases and 2 bases, in that order; junction bases with no gene match: 4. CDR1 is LNHDA, CDR2 SQIVND, per germline (reference sequence). This CDR3 has 14 residues. The CDR3 DNA sequence: TGTGCCAGTAGTACTAGCGGGTCAACCTACGAGCAGTACTTC. This gives the protein CASSTSGSTYEQYF.

The chain combines TRBV19 with TRBJ1-1; D remains unclear. The ends were cut back, 3 bases at V and 1 base at J, with 15 bases in the middle. Per germline, CDR1 LNHDA and CDR2 SQIVND (reference sequence). This CDR3 comprises 16 residues. In DNA, the CDR3 is TGTGCCAGTAGTATCACCCCGGACTCGAAGAACACTGAAGCTTTCTTT. The encoded protein is CASSITPDSKNTEAFF.

A single count supports this clone. The V call is TRBV5-4, the J call TRBJ2-7; TRBD2 aligns across 11 bases. This CDR3 comprises 15 residues. Germline loops: CDR1 SGHNT, CDR2 YYREEE (reference sequence). Trimming at V came to 0 bases and at J to 7 bases, leaving 6 bases not matched to a gene. CDR3 nucleotides: TGTGCCAGCAGCTTGGCGATAGCGGGGGGGGGAGAGCAGTACTTC. Protein: CASSLAIAGGGEQYF.

V usage is TRBV19 and J usage is TRBJ1-1; D is ambiguous. This CDR3 has 15 amino acids. The ends were cut back, 5 bases at V and 0 bases at J, with 13 bases in the middle. The germline V gene has CDR1 LNHDA and CDR2 SQIVND (reference sequence). CDR3 DNA: TGTGCCAGTAGTGCCTACGACACCATGAACACTGAAGCTTTCTTT. Amino acids: CASSAYDTMNTEAFF.

The chain joins TRBV2 to TRBJ2-7; 11 bases are shared with TRBD2. The J segment lost 2 bases and the V segment lost 6 bases, leaving 12 bases of the junction unmatched. CDR1 and CDR2 from the germline V gene are SNHLY and FYNNEI. This CDR3 contains 17 residues. The CDR3 loop reads CASSATQRLAGTYEQYF. DNA for the CDR3: TGTGCCAGCAGCGCTACTCAAAGACTAGCGGGAACCTACGAGCAGTACTTC.

The rearrangement links TRBV4-2 to TRBJ1-5; D unresolved. CDR1 is LGHNA and CDR2 is YNFKEQ in the germline V gene. The CDR3 spans 17 residues. Trimming cost V 0 bases and J 2 bases, with 14 bases left between them. The CDR3 DNA sequence: TGTGCCAGCAGCCAAGATGGCCAGATGAGGCGCAATCAGCCCCAGCATTTT. It specifies CASSQDGQMRRNQPQHF.